These 24 T cell receptor beta chains originate from one sample sequenced in a study of metastatic and nonmetastatic thyroid tumors. Ahead of thyroid surgery, no patient had received treatment of any kind. TCRdb reprocessed the PCR reads using MiXCR. The table lists 25,000 to 30,000 clones, roughly 17% of them singletons. Sequencing used blood. The receptor set was obtained from a female donor with papillary thyroid cancer or a benign thyroid nodule (not recorded which). Some clones in this sample may be carry-over from other donors' samples.

In its sample, this clone is medium-sized (0.01 to 0.1%). The J gene is TRBJ2-3, the V gene TRBV6-1; no reliable D call. CDR1 is MNHNS and CDR2 is SASEGT in the germline V gene. V lost 11 bases to trimming and J lost 7 bases, with 16 bases between them. This CDR3 has 12 amino acids. DNA for the CDR3: TGTGCCGGAGACGGTCGCGTACATACGCAGTATTTT. This sequence encodes CAGDGRVHTQYF.

This clone has at least ten counts. The genes are TRBV5-1 and TRBJ1-1; D unresolved. Between the trimmed V and J ends, which lost 2 bases and 1 base, there was a span of 6 bases. Germline lookup yields CDR1 SGHRS and CDR2 YFSETQ. The CDR3 sequence is 13 residues long. In nucleotides, the CDR3 is TGCGCCAGCAGCTTTTCCGCGAACACTGAAGCTTTCTTT. Translating it yields CASSFSANTEAFF.

With respect to this clone: Germline and junction disagree at one end, which may indicate a read error. The chain uses TRBV25-1 and TRBJ2-5; 8 nucleotides agree with TRBD1. CDR3 size: 14 residues. CDR1 MGHDK and CDR2 SYGVNS come from the germline V gene. CDR3 DNA: TGTGGCAGCAGTGTACAGGGGGGCCCGGTGGACCAGTGCTTC. It encodes CGSSVQGGPVDQCF. Together with reference TRBV25-1 and TRBJ2-5, the CDR3 gives the full variable domain: EADIYQTPRYLVIGTGKKITLECSQTMGHDKMYWYQQDPGMELHLIHYSYGVNSTEKGDLSSESTVSRIRTEHFPLTLESARPSHTSQYLCGSSVQGGPVDQCFGPGTRLLVL.

This clone has at least ten counts. The rearrangement uses TRBV3-1 and TRBJ1-5; TRBD1 is a possible D gene (6 bases). Germline CDR1 LGHDT, CDR2 YNNKEL (reference sequence). The V end lost 0 bases, the J end lost 0 bases, and 9 bases lay between the germline ends. This CDR3 region has 16 residues. CDR3 sequence reads: CASSQEGHLSNQPQHF. DNA for the CDR3: TGTGCCAGCAGCCAAGAGGGACACCTTAGCAATCAGCCCCAGCATTTT. The full variable domain, with the rest looked up from reference TRBV3-1 and TRBJ1-5, is DTAVSQTPKYLVTQMGNDKSIKCEQNLGHDTMYWYKQDSKKFLKIMFSYNNKELIINETVPNRFSPKSPDKAHLNLHINSLELGDSAVYFCASSQEGHLSNQPQHFGDGTRLSIL.

The rearrangement links TRBV13 to TRBJ2-7, with 8 bases identical to TRBD1. This CDR3 has 17 amino acids. CDR1 is PRHDT, CDR2 FYEKMQ, per germline (reference sequence). The trim removed 5 bases at V and 2 bases at J, leaving 14 bases unmatched. The CDR3 sequence is CASSNRPPGTGPYEQYF. The CDR3, as DNA: TGTGCCAGCAGCAACAGACCCCCCGGGACAGGACCCTACGAGCAGTACTTC.

This clone appeared many times. The chain joins TRBV30 to TRBJ1-3; D is ambiguous. V gave up 1 base and J gave up 4 bases, with 11 bases separating them. CDR3 length: 14 residues. The germline gives CDR1 GTSNPN, CDR2 SVGIG (reference sequence). The CDR3 spells CAWSGTTQGNTIYF. The CDR3 nucleotides are TGTGCCTGGAGTGGAACCACACAGGGAAACACCATATATTTT.

The V call is TRBV28, the J call TRBJ1-2; 7 nucleotides match TRBD1. This CDR3 is 16 amino acids long. With 9 bases clipped from V and 2 bases from J, the junction kept 15 bases outside the gene matches. Germline CDR1 MDHEN, CDR2 SYDVKM. The CDR3 DNA is TGTGCCAGAGGCAACGGTTTTGGGGGACAGAACTATGGCTACACCTTC. The encoded protein is CARGNGFGGQNYGYTF.

This clone occurred many times. At the DNA level, this CDR3 is encoded by other sequences in the same sample as well. The CDR3 protein is CASMRETRGGGVYEQYF. CDR3 DNA: TGCGCCAGCATGAGGGAAACCCGTGGGGGGGGGGTATACGAGCAGTACTTC. The V call is TRBV10-2, the J call TRBJ2-7; 7 nucleotides agree with TRBD2. Per the germline V gene, CDR1 is WSHSY and CDR2 is SAAADI. Germline trimming cut 7 bases from V and 4 bases from J; bases unmatched to any gene: 19. The CDR3 runs to 17 residues.

As for this clone: The junction does not match germline at one end; this may be a read error. The chain uses TRBV24-1 and TRBJ1-1, with D uncertain. This CDR3 is built from 15 residues. Germline CDR1 and CDR2: KGHDR and SFDVKD. CDR3 in DNA: TGTGCCACCAGTGATTTGCTACAAAAGAACACTGAATCTTTCTTT. Encoded protein: CATSDLLQKNTESFF.

This clone has only a few counts. A read error may account for a junction end that differs from germline. Other DNA variants within this sample encode the same CDR3. V gene TRBV12-3 or TRBV12-4 combines with J gene TRBJ1-1; no clear D. The length of the CDR3 is 12 residues. DNA for the CDR3: TGTGCCAGCAGCCGCGGTCCCACTGAGGCTTTCTTT. Its translation is CASSRGPTEAFF.

This clone was seen more than once but under ten times. The V and J genes are TRBV12-3 or TRBV12-4 and TRBJ1-2, with 9 nucleotides matching TRBD1. CDR3 length equals 16 residues. J lost 5 bases, V lost 4 bases, and 11 bases had no gene match. The CDR3 coding sequence is TGTGCCAGCAGTTCTCCTTACAGGGGGCGCCGGTATGGCTACACCTTC. This translates into CASSSPYRGRRYGYTF.

About this clone itself: A much larger clone sits a single nucleotide away, making a read error possible. This chain joins TRBV4-2 and TRBJ2-2, with 8 bases that match TRBD1. This CDR3 region has 16 residues. Germline CDR1 and CDR2: LGHNA and YNFKEQ. In nucleotides, the CDR3 is TGTGCCAGCAGCAAAGAGGACAGGGCGAACACCGGGGAGCTGTTTTTT. This encodes CASSKEDRANTGELFF.

This clone was counted at least ten times. The sample contains more than one DNA sequence encoding this CDR3. This chain joins TRBV5-8 and TRBJ2-5, with 9 positions matching TRBD2. Looked up from germline, CDR1 is SGHTS and CDR2 is YDEGEE. V lost 4 bases and J lost 4; bases outside the gene matches: 5. The CDR3 loop spans 14 amino acids. The CDR3 region has the DNA TGTGCCAGCAGCCCGACTAGCGGAAGAGAGACCCAGTACTTC. It encodes CASSPTSGRETQYF.

The chain joins TRBV20-1 to TRBJ1-1, with a weak D call TRBD1 (6 bases). Trimming took 0 bases from V and 1 from J, leaving 9 bases between them. The CDR3 length is 14 residues. Germline V gene data show CDR1 as DFQATT and CDR2 as SNEGSKA (reference sequence). The CDR3 sequence is CSAREHRANTEAFF. DNA of the CDR3: TGCAGTGCTAGAGAACACAGGGCGAACACTGAAGCTTTCTTT.

This clone appeared many times. The rearrangement links TRBV10-1 to TRBJ2-5; possible D gene TRBD2, 5 bases. This CDR3 is 13 amino acids long. From germline, CDR1 is WNHNN and CDR2 SYGVQD (reference sequence). The V gene lost 5 bases and the J gene lost 5 bases, with 12 bases spanning the gap. CDR3 nucleotide sequence: TGCGCCAGCAGTTGGGAGCCGCGGGAGACCCAGTACTTC. This codes for CASSWEPRETQYF.

This clone has ten or more counts. The chain combines TRBV24-1 with TRBJ2-3, with 9 bases matching TRBD1. CDR3 size: 15 residues. V shed 4 bases and J 7 bases; nucleotides not matched to a gene: 8. CDR1 and CDR2 from the germline V gene are KGHDR and SFDVKD. The CDR3: CATSEPGQGVNTQYF. CDR3 coding DNA: TGTGCCACCAGTGAGCCGGGACAGGGAGTAAATACGCAGTATTTT.

This clone was observed at least ten times. This chain links TRBV5-1 with TRBJ2-7; 13 nucleotides align to TRBD2. V lost 0 bases to trimming and J lost 4 bases; unmatched junction nucleotides: 7. The length of the CDR3 is 17 residues. Germline lookup yields CDR1 SGHRS and CDR2 YFSETQ. The CDR3 reads CASSLAGLAGVPYEQYF. In nucleotides, the CDR3 is TGCGCCAGCAGCTTGGCAGGACTAGCGGGGGTTCCATACGAGCAGTACTTC.

This chain connects TRBV5-1 to TRBJ2-7, with D uncertain. V was clipped by 2 bases and J by 4 bases, with 7 bases between them. Germline-derived CDR1 and CDR2 are SGHRS and YFSETQ. This CDR3 comprises 12 residues. The CDR3 loop is CASSFDIYEQYF. DNA of the CDR3: TGCGCCAGCAGCTTTGACATTTACGAGCAGTACTTC.

This clone was seen many times. The V gene is TRBV5-1, the J gene TRBJ2-5; D assignment may be TRBD1 or TRBD2 (5 bases each). V lost 3 bases to trimming and J lost 3 bases, with 12 bases between them. CDR1 and CDR2 (germline): SGHRS, YFSETQ. The CDR3 has 14 amino acids. The CDR3 sequence is CASSWGTKEETQYF. CDR3 coding DNA: TGCGCCAGCAGCTGGGGGACCAAAGAAGAGACCCAGTACTTC.

Ten or more counts support this clone. J is TRBJ2-5 and V is TRBV19; TRBD1 matches at 7 bases. The trim removed 6 bases at V and 5 bases at J, leaving 9 bases unmatched. Germline CDR1 reads LNHDA; CDR2 reads SQIVND (reference sequence). The CDR3 has 14 amino acids. CDR3 loop: CASRPGADRETQYF. The DNA of the CDR3 is TGTGCCAGTAGGCCCGGGGCGGACAGGGAGACCCAGTACTTC.

Points on this clone: A much bigger clone sits one base away, suggesting this may be a read error. At the DNA level, this CDR3 is encoded by other sequences in the same sample as well. The J gene is TRBJ2-7, the V gene TRBV5-5; 7 bases are a match to TRBD1. Germline V gene data show CDR1 as SGHKS and CDR2 as YYEKEE (reference sequence). The CDR3 sequence is 14 residues long. The trim removed 4 bases at V and 6 bases at J, leaving 10 bases unmatched. The CDR3 here is CASSPRTGSGEQYF. Here the CDR3 DNA reads TGTGCCAGCAGCCCTCGGACAGGATCGGGCGAGCAGTACTTC.

Points on this clone: A much larger clone sits a single nucleotide away, making a read error possible. Within the sample, other DNA sequences also encode this same CDR3. V is TRBV9 and J is TRBJ2-1; D might be TRBD1 (6 bases). V shed 6 bases and J shed 10 bases, with 17 bases lying between them. The CDR3 consists of 13 residues. The germline CDR1 and CDR2 sequences are SGDLS and YYNGEE. CDR3 nucleotide sequence: TGTGCCAGCAACAGGTGGGAAGGGACAGAGCAGTTCTTC. This codes for CASNRWEGTEQFF.

This clone showed up many times. The chain links TRBV9 to TRBJ2-1; TRBD2 aligns across 10 bases. This CDR3 is 15 amino acids long. Trimming at V came to 3 bases and at J to 5 bases, leaving 5 bases not matched to a gene. In germline, CDR1 is SGDLS, CDR2 YYNGEE. The CDR3 nucleotides are TGTGCCAGCAGCGCATCCGGGACTAGCGACAATGAGCAGTTCTTC. Its protein product is CASSASGTSDNEQFF.

The chain combines TRBV3-1 with TRBJ2-6; perhaps D is TRBD1 or TRBD2 (6 bases each). CDR1 and CDR2 from the germline V gene are LGHDT and YNNKEL (reference sequence). CDR3 size: 17 residues. V was shortened by 0 bases and J by 1 base, with 10 bases between the two germline ends. The CDR3 DNA is TGTGCCAGCAGCCAAGAATCGGGGGCGTCTGGGGCCAACGTCCTGACTTTC. Its protein is CASSQESGASGANVLTF.